The 31 T cell receptor beta chains below were found in one sample sequenced in a study of blood T cells in healthy people across ages. PCR was performed a second time for about 7 to 12 cycles using a sample-barcoded 5' primer and a J-beta primer mix. Each CDR3 protein gets one entry after TCRdb re-called the 5' RACE reads with MiXCR. This table has about 1,000,000 distinct CDR3 sequences, under 45% appearing once. Material for sequencing was blood. These receptors originate from a woman aged 60-70 years in good health.

CDR3 DNA: TGTGCCAGCAGTTTAGCTGGGGGAAGTGGTTCCGGGGAGCTGTTTTTT. It yields the protein CASSLAGGSGSGELFF. The V gene is TRBV12-3 or TRBV12-4, the J gene TRBJ2-2; D tentatively fits TRBD1 or TRBD2 (5 bases each). The CDR3 covers 16 residues. With 0 bases removed from V and 6 bases from J, the gap between germline ends came to 14 bases.

V usage is TRBV15 and J usage is TRBJ2-1; D is unresolved. CDR3 size: 12 residues. Germline V gives CDR1 LNHNV, CDR2 YYDKDF (reference sequence). Trimming took off 6 bases at V and 5 bases at J, with 8 bases between the two ends. CDR3 nucleotide sequence: TGTGCCACCAGTCAAGCGAACAATGAGCAGTTCTTC. Its translation is CATSQANNEQFF.

This rearrangement joins TRBV12-3 or TRBV12-4 to TRBJ2-7, with a tentative D call TRBD1 (6 bases). The CDR3 length is 13 residues. The germline V and J ends were trimmed by 7 bases and 5 bases, with 15 bases remaining between them. CDR3 sequence reads: CASTQVGAHEQYF. As DNA, the CDR3 is TGTGCCAGCACCCAGGTGGGGGCACACGAGCAGTACTTC.

This CDR3 is CATSRRSTDTQYF. The DNA for the CDR3 is TGTGCCACCAGCCGCCGGAGCACAGATACGCAGTATTTT. The chain uses TRBV15 and TRBJ2-3; no definite D call. The V end lost 5 bases, the J end lost 0 bases, and 6 bases lay between the germline ends. CDR3 length: 13 amino acids. The germline CDR1 and CDR2 sequences are LNHNV and YYDKDF (reference sequence).

A few counts support this clonotype. V and J are TRBV7-2 and TRBJ2-1; D may be TRBD1 or TRBD2 (5 bases each). CDR1 SGHTA and CDR2 FQGNSA come from the germline V gene. The CDR3 runs 15 residues. V lost 1 base, J lost 8 bases, and 15 bases lay in between. The CDR3 DNA follows: TGTGCCAGCAGCTTAGGGGACCTGGGCGTGCATGAGCAGTTCTTC. It specifies CASSLGDLGVHEQFF.

This chain joins TRBV5-1 and TRBJ2-7; TRBD2 agrees at 9 bases. Losses at the gene ends were 1 base for V and 7 bases for J; bases not matched to a gene: 9. Germline assignment: CDR1 SGHRS and CDR2 YFSETQ. CDR3 size: 15 residues. The CDR3 DNA reads as TGCGCCAGCAGCTTGAAGATTAGCGGGAGTGTGGAGCAGTACTTC. It specifies CASSLKISGSVEQYF.

The chain uses TRBV27 and TRBJ2-7; the D is unclear. Trimming removed 8 bases from V and 4 bases from J, with 12 bases in between. The CDR3 contains 12 residues. CDR1 and CDR2 (germline): MNHEY, SMNVEV (reference sequence). DNA of the CDR3: TGTGCCAGCGGATCTTATGAGTACGAGCAGTACTTC. Amino acids: CASGSYEYEQYF.

The count of this clonotype is one. CDR3 residues: CASSTREVAFIETQYF. The DNA for the CDR3 is TGTGCCAGCAGCACCCGTGAAGTAGCTTTTATAGAGACCCAGTACTTC. V and J are TRBV7-2 and TRBJ2-7; D remains ambiguous. The J call may not be correct, given that the DNA end is closer to TRBJ2-5. Germline V gene lookup returns CDR1 SGHTA and CDR2 FQGNSA. This CDR3 spans 16 amino acids.

The sample holds a few counts of this clonotype. This chain connects TRBV20-1 to TRBJ2-1; 8 bases are shared with TRBD2. There are 13 residues in the CDR3. Germline V CDR1 and CDR2: DFQATT, SNEGSKA (reference sequence). The ends lost 6 bases at V and 2 bases at J; junction bases unmatched: 3. CDR3 protein: CSATTSAYNEQFF. CDR3 bases: TGCAGTGCCACGACTAGCGCCTACAATGAGCAGTTCTTC.

This clonotype was counted between two and nine times. The chain recombines TRBV2 with TRBJ1-5; D is perhaps TRBD1 (5 bases). Germline-derived CDR1 and CDR2 are SNHLY and FYNNEI. The CDR3 length is 14 residues. V lost 8 bases and J 4 bases, leaving 15 bases between the germline ends. CDR3 residues: CASLRDAENQPQHF. Written as DNA, the CDR3 is TGTGCCAGCCTGAGGGACGCGGAGAATCAGCCCCAGCATTTT. The full variable domain, in which reference TRBV2 and TRBJ1-5 provide the parts outside the CDR3, is EPEVTQTPSHQVTQMGQEVILRCVPISNHLYFYWYRQILGQKVEFLVSFYNNEISEKSEIFDDQFSVERPDGSNFTLKIRSTKLEDSAMYFCASLRDAENQPQHFGDGTRLSIL.

This clonotype was counted at least ten times. This sequence joins TRBV20-1 and TRBJ1-1; D might be TRBD1 (5 bases). The CDR3 totals 12 residues. Germline-derived CDR1 and CDR2 are DFQATT and SNEGSKA (reference sequence). The V end lost 6 bases, the J end lost 3 bases, and 11 bases lay between the germline ends. CDR3 loop: CSAGLADTEAFF. For the CDR3, the DNA is TGCAGTGCGGGACTAGCGGACACTGAAGCTTTCTTT.

The chain has TRBV6-5 and TRBJ1-6; D unresolved. Germline values: CDR1 MNHEY, CDR2 SVGAGI. Trimming took 6 bases from V and 9 from J, leaving 18 bases between them. The CDR3 covers 15 residues. The CDR3 DNA is TGTGCCAGCAGCCCGGGGAGGTTTTTAGGTTCACCCCTCCACTTT. The encoded protein is CASSPGRFLGSPLHF.

This clonotype was observed once. The J gene is TRBJ1-1, the V gene TRBV1; the D call TRBD1 from the table was never checked on the DNA. TRBV1 is listed as a pseudogene. CDR3 length: 13 amino acids. CDR3 in DNA: TGCACCAGCTGCGGACATGTGTCCACTGAAGCTTTCTTT. Amino acid sequence: CTSCGHVSTEAFF.

The chain is built from TRBV20-1 and TRBJ2-7; D gene ambiguous. The length of the CDR3 is 12 residues. In germline, CDR1 is DFQATT, CDR2 SNEGSKA (reference sequence). The germline V and J ends were trimmed by 5 bases and 2 bases, with 10 bases remaining between them. DNA for the CDR3: TGCAGTGCTCATGACGCTACCTACGAGCAGTACTTC. Translating gives CSAHDATYEQYF.

The V and J genes are TRBV3-1 and TRBJ2-3; no clear D. This CDR3 has 14 amino acids. Germline V lookup: CDR1 LGHDT, CDR2 YNNKEL (reference sequence). V dropped 4 bases and J dropped 5 bases, with 13 bases sitting between them. CDR3 coding DNA: TGTGCCAGCAGCCTGGCCTTAGTGGGAGATACGCAGTATTTT. Translating it yields CASSLALVGDTQYF.

Points on this clonotype: Mismatch with germline at one junction end may stem from a read error. The rearrangement links TRBV27 to TRBJ2-3; D is uncertain. Looked up from germline, CDR1 is MNHEY and CDR2 is SMNVEV (reference sequence). There are 12 residues in the CDR3. This CDR3 reads CASSHRTDAQYF. The CDR3 nucleotides read TGTGCCAGCAGTCATCGCACAGATGCGCAGTATTTT.

The V call is TRBV28, the J call TRBJ1-2; 9 bases are shared with TRBD1. V gave up 6 bases and J gave up 4 bases; unmatched junction bases: 6. Germline V gene data show CDR1 as MDHEN and CDR2 as SYDVKM. This CDR3 has 14 residues. The CDR3 region has the DNA TGTGCCAGCAGGAGGACAGGGGTAATCTATGGCTACACCTTC. Protein: CASRRTGVIYGYTF.

This clonotype was seen only a few times. The chain is built from TRBV27 and TRBJ2-1, with D uncertain. The germline V gene encodes CDR1 MNHEY and CDR2 SMNVEV (reference sequence). The CDR3 consists of 13 residues. Trimming pared 0 bases from V and 7 bases from J, leaving 7 bases between. The DNA for the CDR3 is TGTGCCAGCAGTTTATCTTACCGAAATGAGCAGTTCTTC. Translating it yields CASSLSYRNEQFF.

J is TRBJ2-1 and V is TRBV9; 9 bases map to TRBD2. In germline, CDR1 is SGDLS, CDR2 YYNGEE. The V gene end was trimmed by 0 bases and the J gene end by 5 bases; junction bases not matched to a gene: 3. The CDR3 runs 15 residues. The CDR3 DNA reads TGTGCCAGCAGCGTAGAGGGCGGGAGGGACAATGAGCAGTTCTTC. Its translation is CASSVEGGRDNEQFF.

This clonotype appeared a single time. The junction differs from germline at one of its ends, possibly a read error. The chain links TRBV11-2 to TRBJ2-5, with 9 bases aligning to TRBD1. Germline values: CDR1 SGHAT, CDR2 FQNNGV. The CDR3 totals 15 residues. The CDR3 DNA reads as TGTGCCAGCAGCTTAACGACAGGGGGGGAAGAGACCGAGTACTTC. Translating gives CASSLTTGGEETEYF. The full variable domain, rest sourced from reference TRBV11-2 and TRBJ2-5, is EAGVAQSPRYKIIEKRQSVAFWCNPISGHATLYWYQQILGQGPKLLIQFQNNGVVDDSQLPKDRFSAERLKGVDSTLKIQPAKLEDSAVYLCASSLTTGGEETEYFGPGTRLLVL.

This clonotype was detected only a few times. V gene TRBV7-9 combines with J gene TRBJ2-5, with TRBD2 matching 12 bases. The J segment lost 2 bases and the V segment lost 7 bases, leaving 5 bases of the junction unmatched. The CDR3 covers 15 residues. Per the germline V gene, CDR1 is SEHNR and CDR2 is FQNEAQ (reference sequence). The CDR3 DNA is TGTGCCAGCAACCGACTAGCGGGAGATCAAGAGACCCAGTACTTC. This encodes CASNRLAGDQETQYF.

The rearrangement links TRBV20-1 to TRBJ1-2; D not resolved. This CDR3 has 14 residues. The V end lost 3 bases, the J end lost 8 bases, and 19 bases lay between the germline ends. CDR1 is DFQATT and CDR2 is SNEGSKA in the germline V gene (reference sequence). In nucleotides, the CDR3 is TGCAGTGCTAGTGGTCGTAATAGTAGGGAGGGCTACACCTTC. Its protein product is CSASGRNSREGYTF.

The chain has TRBV7-2 and TRBJ2-7, with TRBD2 matching over 11 bases. CDR1 and CDR2 (germline): SGHTA, FQGNSA. The CDR3 consists of 17 residues. The ends lost 1 base at V and 0 bases at J; junction bases unmatched: 5. This CDR3 is CASSLGLAGRPSYEQYF. In DNA form, the CDR3 reads TGTGCCAGCAGCTTAGGACTAGCGGGGCGGCCCTCCTACGAGCAGTACTTC. Filled out from reference TRBV7-2 and TRBJ2-7, the complete variable domain reads GAGVSQSPSNKVTEKGKDVELRCDPISGHTALYWYRQSLGQGLEFLIYFQGNSAPDKSGLPSDRFSAERTGGSVSTLTIQRTQQEDSAVYLCASSLGLAGRPSYEQYFGPGTRLTVT.

This chain links TRBV30 with TRBJ2-1; the match to TRBD2 covers 8 bases. The length of the CDR3 is 15 residues. The germline V gene has CDR1 GTSNPN and CDR2 SVGIG (reference sequence). The junction had 7 bases not matched to a gene; V was cut back by 2 bases and J by 4 bases. CDR3 bases: TGTGCCTGGAGTCGGAAACTAGCGGATTACAATGAGCAGTTCTTC. This gives the protein CAWSRKLADYNEQFF. Full variable domain (remainder filled in from reference TRBV30 and TRBJ2-1): SQTIHQWPATLVQPVGSPLSLECTVEGTSNPNLYWYRQAAGRGLQLLFYSVGIGQISSEVPQNLSASRPQDRQFILSSKKLLLSDSGFYLCAWSRKLADYNEQFFGPGTRLTVL.

This clonotype was seen once. The gene calls are TRBV12-5 and TRBJ2-7; possibly TRBD1 or TRBD2 for D (5 bases each). The CDR3 runs 12 residues. CDR1 and CDR2 (germline): LGHNT, FRNRAP. V lost 9 bases and J lost 0, with 9 bases in between. The CDR3 here is CASAGASYEQYF. DNA of the CDR3: TGTGCTAGCGCCGGGGCCTCCTACGAGCAGTACTTC.

This clonotype was seen only a few times. The genes are TRBV4-1 and TRBJ2-3; 7 bases match TRBD2. Germline V gives CDR1 MGHRA, CDR2 YSYEKL. After removal of 2 bases from V and 2 bases from J, the junction contained 10 bases not matched to a gene. CDR3 length equals 17 residues. DNA for the CDR3: TGCGCCAGCAGCCAAACCCGTCCGGGAGGTTACACAGATACGCAGTATTTT. Protein: CASSQTRPGGYTDTQYF.

The CDR3 spells CASSLPASGNEQFF. The CDR3 DNA follows: TGTGCCAGCAGCTTACCAGCTAGCGGGAATGAGCAGTTCTTC. The chain couples TRBV7-9 to TRBJ2-1; 8 bases map to TRBD2. V lost 2 bases, J lost 7 bases, and 4 bases stayed unmatched. The CDR3 is made up of 14 amino acids. Germline CDR1 is SEHNR and CDR2 is FQNEAQ (reference sequence).

The V call is TRBV29-1, the J call TRBJ2-1; D perhaps matches TRBD2 (6 bases). Germline V lookup: CDR1 SQVTM, CDR2 ANQGSEA. Trimming removed 3 bases at V and 7 bases at J, with 10 bases between. The CDR3 contains 12 residues. The CDR3 DNA is TGCAGCGTTGATGGTCTAGCGAATGAGCAGTTCTTC. The encoded protein is CSVDGLANEQFF.

The chain uses TRBV6-5 and TRBJ1-5, with D possibly TRBD1 on 5 matching bases. The V and J ends lost 0 bases and 7 bases respectively, with 7 bases between them. Germline V gives CDR1 MNHEY, CDR2 SVGAGI. The CDR3 covers 13 residues. The CDR3 reads CASSYSRVQPQHF. CDR3 DNA: TGTGCCAGCAGTTACTCCAGGGTCCAGCCCCAGCATTTT.

This chain links TRBV5-1 with TRBJ1-1; TRBD1 matches at 10 bases. The CDR3 extends over 16 amino acids. The germline V gene encodes CDR1 SGHRS and CDR2 YFSETQ. J lost 4 bases, V lost 3 bases, and 9 bases had no gene match. CDR3 residues: CASSSGPGTGATEAFF. The CDR3 region has the DNA TGCGCCAGCAGCTCCGGGCCCGGGACAGGGGCCACTGAAGCTTTCTTT.

V and J are TRBV2 and TRBJ2-5; 14 bases match TRBD2. TRBJ2-7 explains the end of the DNA better; the J call may be wrong. This CDR3 comprises 16 residues. Germline-derived CDR1 and CDR2 are SNHLY and FYNNEI. The CDR3 region has the DNA TGTGCCAGCAGAACACCGGGACTAGCGGGAGCCTACGAGCAGTACTTC. Its translation: CASRTPGLAGAYEQYF.